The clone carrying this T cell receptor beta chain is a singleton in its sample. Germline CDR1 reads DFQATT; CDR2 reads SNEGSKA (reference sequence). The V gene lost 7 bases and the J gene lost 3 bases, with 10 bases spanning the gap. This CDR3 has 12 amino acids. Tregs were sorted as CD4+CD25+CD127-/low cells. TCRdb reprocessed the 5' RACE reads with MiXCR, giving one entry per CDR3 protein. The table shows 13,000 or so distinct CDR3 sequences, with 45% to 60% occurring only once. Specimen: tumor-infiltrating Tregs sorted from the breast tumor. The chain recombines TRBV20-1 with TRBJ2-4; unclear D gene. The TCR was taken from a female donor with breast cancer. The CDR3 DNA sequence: TGCAGTGTAGGTAGAAACAAAAACATTCAGTACTTC. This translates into CSVGRNKNIQYF.